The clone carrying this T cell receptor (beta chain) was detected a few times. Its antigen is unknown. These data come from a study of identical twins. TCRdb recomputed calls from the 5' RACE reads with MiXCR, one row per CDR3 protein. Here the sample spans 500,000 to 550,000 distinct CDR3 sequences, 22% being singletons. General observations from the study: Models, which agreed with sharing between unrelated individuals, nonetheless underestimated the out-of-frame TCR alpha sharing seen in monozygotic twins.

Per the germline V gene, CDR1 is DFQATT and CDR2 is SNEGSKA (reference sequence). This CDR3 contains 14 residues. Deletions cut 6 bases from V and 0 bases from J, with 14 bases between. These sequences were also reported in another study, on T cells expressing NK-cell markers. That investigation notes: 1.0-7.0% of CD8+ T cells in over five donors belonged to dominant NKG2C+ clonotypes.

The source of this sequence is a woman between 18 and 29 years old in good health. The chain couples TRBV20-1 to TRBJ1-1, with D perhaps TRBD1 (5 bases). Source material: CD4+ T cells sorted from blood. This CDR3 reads CSALLGGMNTEAFF. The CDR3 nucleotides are TGCAGTGCCTTACTCGGGGGGATGAACACTGAAGCTTTCTTT.